The T cell receptor (beta chain) under discussion was sequenced for a study of Ad26.COV2.S vaccination and SARS-CoV-2 variants. Measured with immunoSEQ multiplex PCR; TCRdb has only the in-frame clones, and not every one. The table shows hundreds of thousands of clones, with about nine tenths occurring only once. The CDR3 covers 16 residues. Germline trimming cut 3 bases from V and 0 bases from J; bases unmatched to any gene: 3. Germline V gives CDR1 PRHDT, CDR2 FYEKMQ (reference sequence). Regarding this clone: The antigen is not known.

The treatment: 19 received Ad26.COV2.S at low or high dose, single or two shots; about 5 received placebo; per-sample allocation not given. Sampling took place 63 days after the first vaccine or placebo injection. Study conclusions and caveats: Placebo recipients trailed vaccine recipients in spike-specific TCR breadth.

The genes are TRBV13 and TRBJ2-2; the match to TRBD2 covers 8 bases. The receptor comes from a person aged 18 to 59 who received the Ad26.COV2.S COVID-19 vaccine or a placebo. The material was peripheral blood, obtained in a trial of Ad26.COV2.S vaccine versus placebo. CDR3 sequence: CASSFSGAANTGELFF. The CDR3 bases are TGTGCCAGCAGCTTTAGCGGGGCCGCGAACACCGGGGAGCTGTTTTTT.